The subject of this entry is one T cell receptor (beta chain). The sample holds one count of this clone. Its antigen remains unidentified. No base quality values were provided; no much bigger clone lies one nucleotide off. The immunoSEQ Assay, a bias-controlled multiplex PCR, was used to amplify TCRbeta CDR3 regions from genomic DNA. The authors' analysis ran thus. The number of nucleated cells in each sample was estimated by amplification of reference gene primers within the assay. To quantify the absolute abundance of each unique TCRbeta CDR3 rearrangement, sequence reads were collapsed and filtered. For each sample, productive Simpson clonality was calculated as the square root of Simpson's diversity index over productive rearrangements. Entries here come from immuneACCESS through TCRdb and include only in-frame sequences with V and J called. Some clones fail to appear in such tables; in the studies checked, an unresolved V gene covers under half of the shortfall, and the cause of the remainder is unknown. The V and J calls and clone size were taken over from that table, and D and trimming were inferred from the DNA. Present in this sample are about 190,000 clones, roughly 78% of which were seen just once. The ten largest clonotypes hold approximately 3% of the sample.

The junction shows trimming of 5 bases on V and 7 bases on J, and the gene matches do not reach 8 bases of it. CDR3 length: 14 amino acids, cysteine to phenylalanine. Here the CDR3 DNA is all that survives: 42 bases in frame from base 1. According to the germline V gene, CDR1 reads MNHEY and CDR2 reads SVGAGI. Collaborating institutions collected whole blood in K2EDTA tubes following their own protocols. For TCRbeta analysis, collaborators shipped samples in one of three forms: frozen whole blood, isolated PBMCs, or DNA extracted from either of those sample types. The data were obtained in a study of blood T cell repertoires in COVID-19 (TCRdb year 2020). Background on the whole study: The collaborator samples originated in the United States, Italy and Spain and spanned the acute and convalescent phases of COVID-19. The prospective study material was composed of cDNA or gDNA derived from T cells, B-cell-depleted T cells, or PBMCs. Subjects who had been exposed to COVID-19, were actively infected with it, or had recovered from it provided the deeply sampled blood TCRbeta repertoires that made up the dataset. A freely available public database, intended as a resource for researchers studying the immune response to SARS-CoV-2, is where the repertoires were released. Samples came from the ongoing ImmuneRACE study (first 160 participants) plus 1,254 subjects from 6 global collaborators. The sample metadata nearly always contained a de-identified subject ID, COVID-19 status, age in years and sex. Where available, HLA class I and class II types were obtained from metadata supplied by the sample provider rather than from assay-based typing.

Overall study results and their limits: How much clinical and demographic metadata was included differed by source and by participant, and the metadata was provided uncurated.

The material sequenced was peripheral blood. This clonotype was sampled from a woman of 80 years or more with active or convalescent COVID-19. The chain uses TRBV6-5 and TRBJ1-5, with 7 bases aligning to TRBD1. The CDR3 protein sequence reads: CASSRTQGDQPQHF. The nucleotide sequence is given as TGTGCCAGCAGTCGCACCCAGGGGGACCAGCCCCAGCATTTT.